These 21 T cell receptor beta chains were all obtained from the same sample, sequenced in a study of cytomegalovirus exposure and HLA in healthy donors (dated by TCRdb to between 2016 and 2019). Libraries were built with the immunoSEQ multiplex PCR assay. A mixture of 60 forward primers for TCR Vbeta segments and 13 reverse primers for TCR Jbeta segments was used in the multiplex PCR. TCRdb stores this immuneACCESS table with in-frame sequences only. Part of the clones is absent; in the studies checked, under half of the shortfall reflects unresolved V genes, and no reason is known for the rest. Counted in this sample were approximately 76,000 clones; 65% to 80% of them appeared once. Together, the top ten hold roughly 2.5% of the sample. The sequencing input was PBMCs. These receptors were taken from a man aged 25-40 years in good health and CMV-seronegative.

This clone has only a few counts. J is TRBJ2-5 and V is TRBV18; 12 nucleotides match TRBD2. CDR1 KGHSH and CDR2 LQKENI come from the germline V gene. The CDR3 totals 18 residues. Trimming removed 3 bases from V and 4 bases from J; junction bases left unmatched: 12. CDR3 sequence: CASSPIPKTSGSSETQYF. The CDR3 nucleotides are TGTGCCAGCTCACCCATACCAAAGACTAGCGGGAGTTCAGAGACCCAGTACTTC.

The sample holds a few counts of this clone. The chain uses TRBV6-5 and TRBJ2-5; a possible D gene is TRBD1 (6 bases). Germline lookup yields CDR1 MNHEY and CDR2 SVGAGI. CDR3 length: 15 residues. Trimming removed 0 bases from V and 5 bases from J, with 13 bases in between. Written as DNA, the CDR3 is TGTGCCAGCAGTTACTCCGGACAGTCCGGTGAGACCCAGTACTTC. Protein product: CASSYSGQSGETQYF.

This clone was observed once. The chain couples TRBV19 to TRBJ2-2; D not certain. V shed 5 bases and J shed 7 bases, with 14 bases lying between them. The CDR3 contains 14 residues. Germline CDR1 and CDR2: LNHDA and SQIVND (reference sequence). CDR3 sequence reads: CASSFSESYGELFF. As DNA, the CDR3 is TGTGCCAGTAGTTTTTCAGAAAGTTACGGGGAGCTGTTTTTT.

CDR3 DNA: TGTGCCAGCAGCGAGGGGGGGCCGTCGATTTTCTACAATGAGCAGTTCTTC. Amino acid sequence: CASSEGGPSIFYNEQFF. The V and J genes are TRBV13 and TRBJ2-1; possibly TRBD2 for D (7 bases). V gave up 5 bases and J gave up 3 bases, with 20 bases separating them. This CDR3 has 17 amino acids. From germline, CDR1 is PRHDT and CDR2 FYEKMQ (reference sequence).

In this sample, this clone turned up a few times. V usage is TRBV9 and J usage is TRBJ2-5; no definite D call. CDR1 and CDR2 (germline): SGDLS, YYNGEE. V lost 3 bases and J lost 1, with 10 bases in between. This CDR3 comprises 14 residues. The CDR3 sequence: CASSGGTTQETQYF. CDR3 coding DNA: TGTGCCAGCAGCGGCGGTACCACCCAAGAGACCCAGTACTTC.

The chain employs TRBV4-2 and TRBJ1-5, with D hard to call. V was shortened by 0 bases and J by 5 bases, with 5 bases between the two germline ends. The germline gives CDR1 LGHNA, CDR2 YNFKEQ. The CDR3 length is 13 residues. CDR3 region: CASSQEADQPQHF. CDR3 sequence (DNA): TGTGCCAGCAGCCAAGAAGCGGATCAGCCCCAGCATTTT.

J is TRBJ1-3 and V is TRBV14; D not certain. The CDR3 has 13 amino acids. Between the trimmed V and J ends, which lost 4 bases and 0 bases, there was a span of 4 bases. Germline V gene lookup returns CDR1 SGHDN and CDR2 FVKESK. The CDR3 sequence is CASSPGSGNTIYF. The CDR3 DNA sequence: TGTGCCAGCAGCCCAGGCTCTGGAAACACCATATATTTT.

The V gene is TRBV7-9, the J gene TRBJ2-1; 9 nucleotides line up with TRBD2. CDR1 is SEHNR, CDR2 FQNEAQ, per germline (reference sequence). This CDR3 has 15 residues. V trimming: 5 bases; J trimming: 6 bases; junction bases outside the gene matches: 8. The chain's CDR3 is CASSPIAGAFNEQFF. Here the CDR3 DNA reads TGTGCCAGCAGCCCGATAGCGGGAGCTTTCAATGAGCAGTTCTTC.

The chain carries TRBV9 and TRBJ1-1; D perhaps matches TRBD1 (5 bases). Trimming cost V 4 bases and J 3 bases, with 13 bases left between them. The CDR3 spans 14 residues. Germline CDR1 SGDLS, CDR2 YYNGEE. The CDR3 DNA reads TGTGCCAGCAGCCGTAGGGGAAGGGACACTGAAGCTTTCTTT. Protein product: CASSRRGRDTEAFF.

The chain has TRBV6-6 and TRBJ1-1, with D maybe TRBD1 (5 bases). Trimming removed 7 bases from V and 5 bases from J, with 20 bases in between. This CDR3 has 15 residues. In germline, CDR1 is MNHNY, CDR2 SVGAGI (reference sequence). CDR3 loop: CASKESGAEGTEAFF. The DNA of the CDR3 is TGTGCCAGCAAAGAAAGTGGGGCGGAAGGTACTGAAGCTTTCTTT.

Here the CDR3 DNA reads TGTGCCAGCAGCTTGGGACAATCGAACACTGAAGCTTTCTTT. As protein: CASSLGQSNTEAFF. The V call is TRBV11-2, the J call TRBJ1-1; TRBD1 is a possible D gene (6 bases). The germline CDR1 and CDR2 sequences are SGHAT and FQNNGV. The germline V and J ends were trimmed by 3 bases and 1 base, with 9 bases remaining between them. The CDR3 is made up of 14 amino acids.

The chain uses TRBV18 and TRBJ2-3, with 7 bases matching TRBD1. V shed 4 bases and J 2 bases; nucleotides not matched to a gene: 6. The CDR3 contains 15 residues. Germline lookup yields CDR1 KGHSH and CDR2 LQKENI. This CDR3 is CASSRDRDHTDTQYF. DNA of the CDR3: TGTGCCAGCTCACGAGACAGGGACCACACAGATACGCAGTATTTT. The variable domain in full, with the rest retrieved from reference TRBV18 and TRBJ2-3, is NAGVMQNPRHLVRRRGQEARLRCSPMKGHSHVYWYRQLPEEGLKFMVYLQKENIIDESGMPKERFSAEFPKEGPSILRIQQVVRGDSAAYFCASSRDRDHTDTQYFGPGTRLTVL.

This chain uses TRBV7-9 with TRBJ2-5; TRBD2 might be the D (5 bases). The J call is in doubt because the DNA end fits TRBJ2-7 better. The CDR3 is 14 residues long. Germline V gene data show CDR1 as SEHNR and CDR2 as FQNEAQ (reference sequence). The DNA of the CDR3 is TGTGCCAGCAGCGTAAGCGGAAGCACCTACGAGCAGTACTTC. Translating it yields CASSVSGSTYEQYF.

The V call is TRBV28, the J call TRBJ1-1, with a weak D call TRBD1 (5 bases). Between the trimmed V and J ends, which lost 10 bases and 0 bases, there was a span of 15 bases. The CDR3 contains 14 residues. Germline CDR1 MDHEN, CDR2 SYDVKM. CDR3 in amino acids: CATREGGMNTEAFF. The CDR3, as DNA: TGTGCCACCAGGGAAGGAGGGATGAACACTGAAGCTTTCTTT. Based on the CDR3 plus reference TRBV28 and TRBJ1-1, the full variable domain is DVKVTQSSRYLVKRTGEKVFLECVQDMDHENMFWYRQDPGLGLRLIYFSYDVKMKEKGDIPEGYSVSREKKERFSLILESASTNQTSMYLCATREGGMNTEAFFGQGTRLTVV.

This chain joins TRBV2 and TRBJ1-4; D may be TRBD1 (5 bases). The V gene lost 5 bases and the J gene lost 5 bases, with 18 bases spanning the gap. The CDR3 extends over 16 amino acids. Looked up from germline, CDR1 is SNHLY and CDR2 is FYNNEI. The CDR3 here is CASSPGPPGRNEKLFF. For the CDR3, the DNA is TGTGCCAGCAGTCCCGGACCACCAGGGCGAAATGAAAAACTGTTTTTT. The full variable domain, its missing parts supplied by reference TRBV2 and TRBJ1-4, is EPEVTQTPSHQVTQMGQEVILRCVPISNHLYFYWYRQILGQKVEFLVSFYNNEISEKSEIFDDQFSVERPDGSNFTLKIRSTKLEDSAMYFCASSPGPPGRNEKLFFGSGTQLSVL.

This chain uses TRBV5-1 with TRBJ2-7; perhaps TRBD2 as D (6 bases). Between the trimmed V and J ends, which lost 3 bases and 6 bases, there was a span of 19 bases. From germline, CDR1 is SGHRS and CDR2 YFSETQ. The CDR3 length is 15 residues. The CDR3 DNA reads TGCGCCAGCAGCTCCCTCGAGGGGAGGATAGGCGAGCAGTACTTC. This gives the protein CASSSLEGRIGEQYF. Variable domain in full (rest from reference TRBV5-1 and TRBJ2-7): KAGVTQTPRYLIKTRGQQVTLSCSPISGHRSVSWYQQTPGQGLQFLFEYFSETQRNKGNFPGRFSGRQFSNSRSEMNVSTLELGDSALYLCASSSLEGRIGEQYFGPGTRLTVT.

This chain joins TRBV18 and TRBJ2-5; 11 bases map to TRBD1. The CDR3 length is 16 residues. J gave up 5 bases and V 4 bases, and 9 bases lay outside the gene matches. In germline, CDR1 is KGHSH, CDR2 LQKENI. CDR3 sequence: CASSQNVGQGAETQYF. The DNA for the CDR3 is TGTGCCAGCTCACAGAATGTAGGACAGGGGGCCGAGACCCAGTACTTC.

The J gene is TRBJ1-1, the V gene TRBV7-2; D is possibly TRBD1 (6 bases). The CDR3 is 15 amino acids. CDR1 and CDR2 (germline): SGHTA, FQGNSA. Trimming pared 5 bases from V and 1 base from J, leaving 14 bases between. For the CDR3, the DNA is TGTGCCAGCAGCCCCCAAGGGGGTCCGAACACTGAAGCTTTCTTT. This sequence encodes CASSPQGGPNTEAFF.

CDR3 sequence: CASSLGQGANYGYTF. For the CDR3, the DNA is TGTGCCAGCAGCTTAGGTCAGGGGGCTAACTATGGCTACACCTTC. The chain carries TRBV7-9 and TRBJ1-2; TRBD1 aligns across 7 bases. The CDR3 covers 15 residues. CDR1 SEHNR and CDR2 FQNEAQ come from the germline V gene (reference sequence). V was pared by 1 base and J by 0 bases, with 2 bases of the junction left unmatched.

The CDR3: CASRGEGETQYF. CDR3 in DNA: TGTGCCAGCAGGGGAGAAGGAGAGACCCAGTACTTC. V gene TRBV6-6 combines with J gene TRBJ2-5, with a tentative D call TRBD2 (5 bases). The CDR3 contains 12 residues. Trimming took off 6 bases at V and 4 bases at J, with 9 bases between the two ends. CDR1 MNHNY and CDR2 SVGAGI come from the germline V gene (reference sequence).

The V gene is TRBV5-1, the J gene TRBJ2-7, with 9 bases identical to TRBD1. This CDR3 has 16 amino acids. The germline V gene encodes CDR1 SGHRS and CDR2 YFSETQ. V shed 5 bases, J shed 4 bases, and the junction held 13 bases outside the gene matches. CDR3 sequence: CASRLGVGQGMYEQYF. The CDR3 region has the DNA TGCGCCAGCAGGCTCGGGGTGGGACAGGGAATGTACGAGCAGTACTTC.